A single sample gave rise to the 5 T cell receptor beta chains below, sequenced in a study of shared clonotypes between healthy human individuals (TCRdb year 2020). The library was produced with the immunoSEQ multiplex PCR assay. TCRdb stores this immuneACCESS table with in-frame sequences only. Part of the clones is absent; in the studies checked, under half of the shortfall reflects unresolved V genes, and no reason is known for the rest. This sample holds approximately 2.3 million clones; approximately 93% were observed only once. The biggest ten clones account for 0.3% to 0.4% of the sample. Sequencing was carried out using naive CD4+ T cells from PBMCs. Read against the paper, the sample's cell subset or site label means: CD45RA+ positively selected. All receptors come from a young man in good health. Some clones in this sample may be carry-over from other donors' samples.

The V call is TRBV5-4, the J call TRBJ2-3; D may match TRBD1 or TRBD2 (6 bases each). V lost 7 bases and J lost 3, with 18 bases in between. The CDR3 sequence is 15 residues long. Looked up from germline, CDR1 is SGHNT and CDR2 is YYREEE (reference sequence). The chain's CDR3 is CASGTGAVSTDTQYF. CDR3 sequence (DNA): TGTGCCAGCGGTACGGGGGCCGTAAGTACAGATACGCAGTATTTT.

This chain links TRBV27 with TRBJ2-7; 7 bases align to TRBD1. After removal of 8 bases from V and 2 bases from J, the junction contained 15 bases not matched to a gene. This CDR3 is built from 16 residues. Germline CDR1 MNHEY, CDR2 SMNVEV (reference sequence). The CDR3 reads CASPPYDRVRTYEQYF. The CDR3 region has the DNA TGTGCCAGCCCCCCATACGACAGGGTAAGGACCTACGAGCAGTACTTC.

Worth noting for this clone: The same CDR3 also results from other DNA sequences found in this sample. The chain carries TRBV5-1 and TRBJ2-3; a weak D match, TRBD1 (6 bases). CDR1 and CDR2 from the germline V gene are SGHRS and YFSETQ. This CDR3 contains 14 residues. V gave up 3 bases and J gave up 6 bases, with 14 bases separating them. The CDR3 coding sequence is TGCGCCAGCAGCTCCGGGACACCCCGCGATACGCAGTATTTT. Translated: CASSSGTPRDTQYF.

The chain employs TRBV4-1 and TRBJ2-5; D unclear. Trimming pared 4 bases from V and 5 bases from J, leaving 23 bases between. There are 17 residues in the CDR3. Germline V gives CDR1 MGHRA, CDR2 YSYEKL. The CDR3 spells CASSPMLAQNFRETQYF. In nucleotides, the CDR3 is TGCGCCAGCAGCCCGATGTTAGCCCAGAACTTCCGGGAGACCCAGTACTTC.

This rearrangement joins TRBV19 to TRBJ2-2; possible D gene TRBD2, 6 bases. The CDR3 has 14 residues. Trimming cost V 6 bases and J 5 bases, with 13 bases left between them. Germline values: CDR1 LNHDA, CDR2 SQIVND (reference sequence). DNA for the CDR3: TGTGCCAGTAGAACCCGGGACTTGACCGGGGAGCTGTTTTTT. Protein: CASRTRDLTGELFF.